This TCR beta chain was sequenced in a study of cytomegalovirus exposure and HLA in healthy donors. Study conclusions and caveats: Accurate HLA-A and HLA-B prediction from TCR beta sequences was reported for most subjects.

The CDR3 extends over 13 amino acids. Per germline, CDR1 SGHRS and CDR2 YFSETQ. V was pared by 4 bases and J by 4 bases, with 5 bases of the junction left unmatched. Remarks on this clone: Its cognate antigen is unknown.

The PCR had 60 Vbeta and 13 Jbeta primers. Sequencing used immunoSEQ multiplex PCR; TCRdb keeps in-frame clones, though not all of them. Of about 160,000 clones in the sample, roughly 77% are singletons; the top ten hold roughly 3.6%. This receptor was taken from a human donor in good health. The sequenced sample consisted of PBMCs. The chain carries TRBV5-1 and TRBJ2-7; TRBD1 aligns across 7 bases. CDR3 sequence: CASSVGQTYEQYF. In nucleotides, the CDR3 is TGCGCCAGCAGCGTGGGACAGACTTACGAGCAGTACTTC.